Detailed here is one T cell receptor beta chain. This CDR3 region has 14 residues. Germline-derived CDR1 and CDR2 are SGHVS and FQNEAQ. V dropped 3 bases and J dropped 2 bases, with 10 bases sitting between them. Profiling relied on immunoSEQ multiplex PCR, and the TCRdb table lists in-frame clones only, not all of them. The sample consists of about 100,000 clones, about 90% of them appearing once. This entry belongs to a study of control samples from healthy donors and cancer patients. The origin of this receptor is a woman aged 50 to 65 in good health. The sample was blood. This chain joins TRBV7-8 and TRBJ1-2, with D perhaps matching TRBD1 (6 bases). The DNA for the CDR3 is TGTGCCAGCAGCTTCTCAGACAGGAACTATGGCTACACCTTC. Its translation: CASSFSDRNYGYTF.